One sample yielded the 22 T cell receptor beta chains listed below, sequenced in a study of OX40 agonist ivuxolimab in advanced cancers. The data were produced by immunoSEQ multiplex PCR, yet TCRdb's version contains in-frame clones alone and is incomplete. Among under 40,000 clones, more than 75% were seen once, and the ten largest hold approximately 33%. This specimen was CD4+ or CD8+ T cells sorted from blood, taken in a trial of the OX40 agonist ivuxolimab. The receptors come from an adult with an advanced solid tumor such as melanoma, head and neck, liver or kidney cancer.

The rearrangement joins TRBV27 to TRBJ2-7, with TRBD2 identical over 10 bases. V gave up 2 bases and J gave up 1 base; unmatched junction bases: 5. This CDR3 comprises 16 residues. Germline lookup yields CDR1 MNHEY and CDR2 SMNVEV (reference sequence). In nucleotides, the CDR3 is TGTGCCAGCAGTTTAGGGGCGGGACTAGCGTCCTACGAGCAGTACTTC. This translates into CASSLGAGLASYEQYF.

This clone was detected a few times. The V call is TRBV5-1, the J call TRBJ2-6, with TRBD2 identical over 13 bases. CDR1 is SGHRS and CDR2 is YFSETQ in the germline V gene. CDR3 length equals 18 residues. Trimming took 1 base from V and 6 from J; bases not matched to a gene: 7. The CDR3 spells CASSLRRLAGGPANVLTF. DNA for the CDR3: TGCGCCAGCAGCTTGAGGCGACTAGCGGGGGGTCCGGCCAACGTCCTGACTTTC.

The rearrangement uses TRBV6-5 and TRBJ2-7, with 8 bases lining up with TRBD2. Germline V gives CDR1 MNHEY, CDR2 SVGAGI. The CDR3 has 14 amino acids. V shed 6 bases and J 4 bases; nucleotides not matched to a gene: 8. CDR3 sequence: CASSGGVPGYEQYF. DNA of the CDR3: TGTGCCAGCAGCGGGGGGGTCCCAGGGTACGAGCAGTACTTC.

This rearrangement joins TRBV28 to TRBJ1-2; 9 nucleotides agree with TRBD1. The trim removed 7 bases at V and 4 bases at J, leaving 4 bases unmatched. CDR1 and CDR2 (germline): MDHEN, SYDVKM. The CDR3 spans 13 residues. CDR3 amino acids: CASTGQGRYGYTF. The CDR3 DNA reads TGTGCCAGCACAGGACAGGGGCGCTATGGCTACACCTTC.

The chain couples TRBV28 to TRBJ2-3; D might be TRBD2 (6 bases). The germline V gene has CDR1 MDHEN and CDR2 SYDVKM. This CDR3 spans 15 amino acids. V was clipped by 3 bases and J by 0 bases, with 10 bases between them. The CDR3 DNA sequence: TGTGCCAGCAGTTTTCGGGACTTTAGCACAGATACGCAGTATTTT. Encoded protein: CASSFRDFSTDTQYF. Variable domain in full (rest from reference TRBV28 and TRBJ2-3): DVKVTQSSRYLVKRTGEKVFLECVQDMDHENMFWYRQDPGLGLRLIYFSYDVKMKEKGDIPEGYSVSREKKERFSLILESASTNQTSMYLCASSFRDFSTDTQYFGPGTRLTVL.

The chain carries TRBV28 and TRBJ1-4; tentatively, D is TRBD1 (5 bases). Germline V lookup: CDR1 MDHEN, CDR2 SYDVKM. The V gene lost 1 base and the J gene lost 5 bases, with 11 bases spanning the gap. The CDR3 covers 15 residues. The CDR3 nucleotides are TGTGCCAGCAGTTTATATAGGGGAGCGAATGAAAAACTGTTTTTT. As protein: CASSLYRGANEKLFF.

The chain carries TRBV18 and TRBJ2-2, with 9 bases fitting TRBD1. Germline trimming cut 4 bases from V and 4 bases from J; bases unmatched to any gene: 7. Looked up from germline, CDR1 is KGHSH and CDR2 is LQKENI. The CDR3 extends over 16 amino acids. As DNA, the CDR3 is TGTGCCAGCTCACATAACAGGGGGCGCGGCACCGGGGAGCTGTTTTTT. Amino acid sequence: CASSHNRGRGTGELFF.

The rearrangement joins TRBV27 to TRBJ2-7; D possibly uses TRBD1 or TRBD2 (6 bases each). V lost 5 bases to trimming and J lost 9 bases, with 29 bases between them. CDR1 is MNHEY and CDR2 is SMNVEV in the germline V gene (reference sequence). The CDR3 contains 17 residues. The CDR3 DNA reads TGTGCCAGCAGTCCAAACCCTACTTCCGGGACTTTACAGGGGCAGTACTTC. Amino acids: CASSPNPTSGTLQGQYF.

V is TRBV28 and J is TRBJ2-5; 11 bases map to TRBD1. This CDR3 region has 16 residues. V gave up 2 bases and J gave up 5 bases; unmatched junction bases: 7. CDR1 and CDR2 (germline): MDHEN, SYDVKM. The CDR3 DNA follows: TGTGCCAGCAGTTTAGGGACCGGGACAGGGGGGGAGACCCAGTACTTC. It encodes CASSLGTGTGGETQYF.

The rearrangement uses TRBV28 and TRBJ1-5; a possible D gene is TRBD1 (5 bases). The CDR3 length is 13 residues. In germline, CDR1 is MDHEN, CDR2 SYDVKM. V shed 5 bases and J shed 7 bases, with 12 bases lying between them. The CDR3 region is CASSRFGGQPQHF. CDR3 sequence (DNA): TGTGCCAGCAGTCGCTTCGGGGGACAGCCCCAGCATTTT.

The rearrangement uses TRBV7-8 and TRBJ2-1, with TRBD2 matching over 11 bases. CDR1 is SGHVS, CDR2 FQNEAQ, per germline. The V segment lost 4 bases and the J segment 4 bases; nucleotides outside the gene matches: 6. The CDR3 contains 16 residues. In nucleotides, the CDR3 is TGTGCCAGCAGCTCCCGGACTAGCGGGCTGTACAATGAGCAGTTCTTC. Protein product: CASSSRTSGLYNEQFF.

By share, this clone counts as medium-sized (0.01 to 0.1%). The chain links TRBV19 to TRBJ1-1, with D unresolved. This CDR3 region has 11 residues. Per germline, CDR1 LNHDA and CDR2 SQIVND (reference sequence). The V and J ends lost 6 bases and 1 base respectively, with 3 bases between them. CDR3 bases: TGTGCCAGTAGGGCGAACACTGAAGCTTTCTTT. Its translation is CASRANTEAFF.

The gene calls are TRBV6-5 and TRBJ2-7, with D tentatively TRBD2 (5 bases). Trimming left V 2 bases short and J 6 bases short, with 8 bases between. Germline V gene data show CDR1 as MNHEY and CDR2 as SVGAGI. The CDR3 is 12 amino acids. The CDR3 is CASSYGGGEQYF. The CDR3 DNA sequence: TGTGCCAGCAGTTACGGAGGAGGCGAGCAGTACTTC.

This chain connects TRBV27 to TRBJ2-7, with unresolved D. The CDR3 loop spans 14 amino acids. The germline CDR1 and CDR2 sequences are MNHEY and SMNVEV (reference sequence). V was clipped by 6 bases and J by 0 bases, with 12 bases between them. The CDR3 bases are TGTGCCAGCAGGTCAAAGGTTCTCTCCTACGAGCAGTACTTC. Its protein is CASRSKVLSYEQYF.

The CDR3 DNA reads as TGTGCCAGCAGTTACTCGCCAGGGGGCGCGGGCTACGAGCAGTACTTC. This translates into CASSYSPGGAGYEQYF. The chain couples TRBV6-5 to TRBJ2-7, with TRBD1 matching over 8 bases. The CDR3 has 16 residues. With V trimmed by 0 bases and J by 3 bases, 7 bases remained unmatched. Germline V gene data show CDR1 as MNHEY and CDR2 as SVGAGI.

The rearrangement joins TRBV29-1 to TRBJ2-1, with 8 positions matching TRBD1. J was trimmed by 7 bases and V by 5 bases; bases with no gene match: 7. Looked up from germline, CDR1 is SQVTM and CDR2 is ANQGSEA. The CDR3 is 13 residues long. The CDR3, as DNA: TGCAGCGTTCGGACAGGGCTAGGGAATGAGCAGTTCTTC. It encodes CSVRTGLGNEQFF.

The chain combines TRBV2 with TRBJ2-7; D is uncertain. Germline-derived CDR1 and CDR2 are SNHLY and FYNNEI. The V and J ends lost 6 bases and 3 bases respectively, with 12 bases between them. CDR3 length: 13 amino acids. The CDR3 nucleotides are TGTGCCAGCAGCCTATACGCTAGCTACGAGCAGTACTTC. It translates to CASSLYASYEQYF.

This chain joins TRBV2 and TRBJ1-1, with a possible D match to TRBD1 (6 bases). Per the germline V gene, CDR1 is SNHLY and CDR2 is FYNNEI. With 8 bases removed from V and 0 bases from J, the gap between germline ends came to 16 bases. This CDR3 has 15 residues. Here the CDR3 DNA reads TGTGCCAGCTCTGATCCGGGGGGCATGAACACTGAAGCTTTCTTT. Protein sequence: CASSDPGGMNTEAFF.

This clone was seen a single time. The chain couples TRBV14 to TRBJ1-3; D ambiguous. Trimming took off 0 bases at V and 2 bases at J, with 5 bases between the two ends. Germline loops: CDR1 SGHDN, CDR2 FVKESK. The CDR3 runs 14 residues. Here the CDR3 reads CASSQDWAGNTIYF. CDR3 DNA: TGTGCCAGCAGCCAAGACTGGGCTGGAAACACCATATATTTT. Together with reference TRBV14 and TRBJ1-3, the CDR3 gives the full variable domain: EAGVTQFPSHSVIEKGQTVTLRCDPISGHDNLYWYRRVMGKEIKFLLHFVKESKQDESGMPNNRFLAERTGGTYSTLKVQPAELEDSGVYFCASSQDWAGNTIYFGEGSWLTVV.

The J gene is TRBJ2-3, the V gene TRBV7-6, with 7 bases identical to TRBD2. Looked up from germline, CDR1 is SGHVS and CDR2 is FNYEAQ. The CDR3 is 18 amino acids. Unmatched junction bases numbered 14, after V lost 5 bases and J lost 0 bases. CDR3 region: CASSRRPDAGESTDTQYF. For the CDR3, the DNA is TGTGCCAGCAGCCGACGCCCAGACGCGGGGGAGAGCACAGATACGCAGTATTTT.

This chain links TRBV10-1 with TRBJ2-3; D is uncertain. Trimming pared 7 bases from V and 6 bases from J, leaving 17 bases between. Germline assignment: CDR1 WNHNN and CDR2 SYGVQD (reference sequence). The length of the CDR3 is 14 residues. DNA of the CDR3: TGCGCCAGCACCTTAAGGAAGGGTGATGATACGCAGTATTTT. Translating gives CASTLRKGDDTQYF.

V is TRBV7-9 and J is TRBJ2-1; 16 positions match TRBD2. This CDR3 region has 17 residues. The trim removed 5 bases at V and 3 bases at J, leaving 4 bases unmatched. Germline CDR1 is SEHNR and CDR2 is FQNEAQ (reference sequence). In nucleotides, the CDR3 is TGTGCCAGCAGCATCGGGACTAGCGGGGGGGTCTACAATGAGCAGTTCTTC. It encodes CASSIGTSGGVYNEQFF.